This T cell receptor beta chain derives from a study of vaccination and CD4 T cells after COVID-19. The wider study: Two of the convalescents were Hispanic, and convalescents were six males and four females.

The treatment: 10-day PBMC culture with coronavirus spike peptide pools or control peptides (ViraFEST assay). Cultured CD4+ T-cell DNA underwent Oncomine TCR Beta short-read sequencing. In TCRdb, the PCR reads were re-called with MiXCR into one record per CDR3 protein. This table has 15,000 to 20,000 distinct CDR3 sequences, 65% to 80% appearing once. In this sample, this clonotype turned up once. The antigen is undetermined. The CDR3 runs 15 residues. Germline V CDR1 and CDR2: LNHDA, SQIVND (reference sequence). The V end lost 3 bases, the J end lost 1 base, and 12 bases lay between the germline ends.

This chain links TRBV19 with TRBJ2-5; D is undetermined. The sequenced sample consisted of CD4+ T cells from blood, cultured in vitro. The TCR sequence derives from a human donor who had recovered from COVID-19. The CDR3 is CASSILKQPQETQYF. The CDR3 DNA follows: TGTGCCAGTAGTATTCTGAAACAGCCCCAAGAGACCCAGTACTTC.